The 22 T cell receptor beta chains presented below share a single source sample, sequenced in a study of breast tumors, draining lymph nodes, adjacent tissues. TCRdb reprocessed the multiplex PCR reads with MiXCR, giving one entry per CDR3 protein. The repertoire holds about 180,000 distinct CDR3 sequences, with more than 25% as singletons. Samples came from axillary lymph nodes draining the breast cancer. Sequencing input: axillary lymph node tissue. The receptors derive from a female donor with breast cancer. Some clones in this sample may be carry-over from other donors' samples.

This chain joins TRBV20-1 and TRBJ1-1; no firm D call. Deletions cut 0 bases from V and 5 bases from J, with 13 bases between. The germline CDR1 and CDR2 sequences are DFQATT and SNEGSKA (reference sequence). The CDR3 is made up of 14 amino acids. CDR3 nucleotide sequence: TGCAGTGCTAGAGATCGTCGGGCCAGGACTGAAGCTTTCTTT. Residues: CSARDRRARTEAFF.

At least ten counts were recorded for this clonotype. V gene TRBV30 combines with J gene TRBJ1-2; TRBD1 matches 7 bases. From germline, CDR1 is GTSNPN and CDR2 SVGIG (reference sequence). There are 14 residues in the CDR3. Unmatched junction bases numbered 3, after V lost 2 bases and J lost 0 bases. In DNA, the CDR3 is TGTGCCTGGAGTCGCCAGGGGGCTAACTATGGCTACACCTTC. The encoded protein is CAWSRQGANYGYTF.

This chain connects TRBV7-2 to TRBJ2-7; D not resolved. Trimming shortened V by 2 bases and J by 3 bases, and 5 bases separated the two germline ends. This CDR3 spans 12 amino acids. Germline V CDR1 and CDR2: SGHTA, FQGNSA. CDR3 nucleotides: TGTGCCAGCAGCTTAATGAGCTACGAGCAGTACTTC. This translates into CASSLMSYEQYF.

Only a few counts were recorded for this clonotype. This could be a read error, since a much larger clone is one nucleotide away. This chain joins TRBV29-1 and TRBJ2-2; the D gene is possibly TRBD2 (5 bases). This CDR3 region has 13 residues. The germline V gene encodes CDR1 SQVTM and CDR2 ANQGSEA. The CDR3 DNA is TGCAGCGTTGACCCATCGAACACCGGGGAGCTGGTTTTT. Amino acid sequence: CSVDPSNTGELVF.

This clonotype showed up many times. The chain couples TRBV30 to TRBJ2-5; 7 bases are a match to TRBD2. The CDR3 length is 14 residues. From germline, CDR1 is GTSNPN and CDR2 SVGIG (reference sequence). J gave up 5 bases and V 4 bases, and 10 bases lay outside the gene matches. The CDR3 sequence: CAWTLFGLGETQYF. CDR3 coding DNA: TGTGCCTGGACCCTCTTTGGACTAGGGGAGACCCAGTACTTC.

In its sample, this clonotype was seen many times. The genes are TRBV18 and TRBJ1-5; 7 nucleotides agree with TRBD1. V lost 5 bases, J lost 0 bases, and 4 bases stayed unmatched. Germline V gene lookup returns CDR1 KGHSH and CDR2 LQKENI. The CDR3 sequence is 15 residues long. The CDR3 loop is CASSKGQYSNQPQHF. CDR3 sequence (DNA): TGTGCCAGCTCAAAGGGACAGTATAGCAATCAGCCCCAGCATTTT.

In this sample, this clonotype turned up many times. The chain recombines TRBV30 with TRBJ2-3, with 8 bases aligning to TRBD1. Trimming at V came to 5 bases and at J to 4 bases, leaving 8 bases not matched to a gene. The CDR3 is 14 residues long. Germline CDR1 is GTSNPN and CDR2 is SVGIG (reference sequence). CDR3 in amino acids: CAWVGDRRSDTQYF. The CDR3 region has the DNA TGTGCCTGGGTCGGGGACAGGAGATCAGATACGCAGTATTTT.

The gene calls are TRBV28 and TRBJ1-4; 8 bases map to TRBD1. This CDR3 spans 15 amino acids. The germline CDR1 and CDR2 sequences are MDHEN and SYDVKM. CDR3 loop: CITATGAATNEKLFF. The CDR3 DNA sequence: TGTATTACCGCGACAGGGGCAGCAACTAATGAAAAACTGTTTTTT.

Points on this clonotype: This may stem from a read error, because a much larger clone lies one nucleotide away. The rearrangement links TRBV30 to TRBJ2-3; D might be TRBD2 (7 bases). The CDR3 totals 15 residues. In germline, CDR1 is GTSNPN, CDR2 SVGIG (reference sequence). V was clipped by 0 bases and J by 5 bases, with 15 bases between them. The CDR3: CAWSVLVGGRDTQYF. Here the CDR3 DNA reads TGTGCCTGGAGTGTACTTGTGGGGGGGCGAGATACGCAGTATTTT. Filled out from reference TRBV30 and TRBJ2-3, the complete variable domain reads SQTIHQWPATLVQPVGSPLSLECTVEGTSNPNLYWYRQAAGRGLQLLFYSVGIGQISSEVPQNLSASRPQDRQFILSSKKLLLSDSGFYLCAWSVLVGGRDTQYFGPGTRLTVL.

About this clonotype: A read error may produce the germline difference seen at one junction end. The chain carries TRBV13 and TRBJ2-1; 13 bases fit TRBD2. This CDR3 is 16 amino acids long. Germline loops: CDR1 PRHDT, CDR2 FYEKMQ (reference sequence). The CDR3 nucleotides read TGTGCCGGCAGCAAGGGACTAGCGGGATACTACAATGAGCAGTTCTTC. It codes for CAGSKGLAGYYNEQFF.

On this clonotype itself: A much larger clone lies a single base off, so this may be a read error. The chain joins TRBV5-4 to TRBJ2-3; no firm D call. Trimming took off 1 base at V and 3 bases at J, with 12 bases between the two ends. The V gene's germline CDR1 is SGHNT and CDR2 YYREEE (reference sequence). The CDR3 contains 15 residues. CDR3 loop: CASSLSLALTDTQYF. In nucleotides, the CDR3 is TGTGCCAGCAGCTTGTCGTTGGCTCTTACAGATACGCAGTATTTT.

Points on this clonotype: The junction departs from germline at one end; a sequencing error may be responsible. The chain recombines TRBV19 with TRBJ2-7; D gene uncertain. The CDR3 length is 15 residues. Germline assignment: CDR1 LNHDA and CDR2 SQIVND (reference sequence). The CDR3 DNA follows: TGTGCCAGTAGTATCAGTTTCAGTCCCCGGTACGAGCGGTACTTC. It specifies CASSISFSPRYERYF.

This CDR3 is CASSERGNWNTEAFF. CDR3 nucleotides: TGTGCCAGCAGTGAGAGGGGGAATTGGAACACTGAAGCTTTCTTT. The chain has TRBV2 and TRBJ1-1; D is possibly TRBD1 (6 bases). V was clipped by 3 bases and J by 1 base, with 12 bases between them. The germline CDR1 and CDR2 sequences are SNHLY and FYNNEI. This CDR3 region has 15 residues.

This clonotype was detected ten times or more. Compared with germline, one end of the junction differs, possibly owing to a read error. CDR3 sequence reads: CSAPQGETQSF. For the CDR3, the DNA is TGCAGTGCCCCACAGGGGGAGACCCAGTCCTTC. The rearrangement links TRBV20-1 to TRBJ2-5; 8 positions agree with TRBD1. Germline assignment: CDR1 DFQATT and CDR2 SNEGSKA (reference sequence). The CDR3 has 11 residues.

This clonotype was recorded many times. CDR3 in amino acids: CASSQVGGSGGSYEQYF. The CDR3 bases are TGTGCCAGCAGCCAAGTAGGAGGGAGCGGGGGGTCCTACGAGCAGTACTTC. The rearrangement links TRBV3-1 to TRBJ2-7, with TRBD2 matching over 9 bases. This CDR3 comprises 17 residues. The germline CDR1 and CDR2 sequences are LGHDT and YNNKEL (reference sequence). The trim removed 1 base at V and 1 base at J, leaving 8 bases unmatched.

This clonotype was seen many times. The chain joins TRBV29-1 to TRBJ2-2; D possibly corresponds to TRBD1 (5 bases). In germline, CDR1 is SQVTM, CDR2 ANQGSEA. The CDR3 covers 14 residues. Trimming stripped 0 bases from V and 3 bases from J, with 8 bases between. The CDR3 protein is CSVEEGRDTGELFF. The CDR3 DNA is TGCAGCGTTGAAGAGGGGCGCGACACCGGGGAGCTGTTTTTT.

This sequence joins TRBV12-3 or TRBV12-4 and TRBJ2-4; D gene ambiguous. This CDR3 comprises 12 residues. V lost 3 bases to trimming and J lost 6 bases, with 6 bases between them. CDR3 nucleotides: TGTGCCAGCAGTTTCCGAGTAAACATTCAGTACTTC. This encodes CASSFRVNIQYF.

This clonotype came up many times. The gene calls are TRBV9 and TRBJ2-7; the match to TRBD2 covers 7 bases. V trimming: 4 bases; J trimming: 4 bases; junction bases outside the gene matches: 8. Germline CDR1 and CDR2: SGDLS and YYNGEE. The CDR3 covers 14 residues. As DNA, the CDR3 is TGTGCCAGCAGCCCCGGACTAGGTCGGTACGAGCAGTACTTC. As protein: CASSPGLGRYEQYF. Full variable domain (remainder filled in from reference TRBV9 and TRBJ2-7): DSGVTQTPKHLITATGQRVTLRCSPRSGDLSVYWYQQSLDQGLQFLIQYYNGEERAKGNILERFSAQQFPDLHSELNLSSLELGDSALYFCASSPGLGRYEQYFGPGTRLTVT.

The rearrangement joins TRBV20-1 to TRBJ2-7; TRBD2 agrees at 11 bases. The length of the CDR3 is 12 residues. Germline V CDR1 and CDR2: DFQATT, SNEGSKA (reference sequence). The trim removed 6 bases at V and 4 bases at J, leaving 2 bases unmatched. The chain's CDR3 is CSATSGSYEQYF. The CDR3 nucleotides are TGCAGTGCCACTAGCGGGAGTTACGAGCAGTACTTC.

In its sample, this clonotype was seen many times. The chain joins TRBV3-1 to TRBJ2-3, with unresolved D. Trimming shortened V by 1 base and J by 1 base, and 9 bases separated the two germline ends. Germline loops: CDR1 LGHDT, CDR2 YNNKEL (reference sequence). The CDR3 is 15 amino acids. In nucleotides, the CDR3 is TGTGCCAGCAGCCAAGGAGCACGAGGCACAGATACGCAGTATTTT. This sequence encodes CASSQGARGTDTQYF.

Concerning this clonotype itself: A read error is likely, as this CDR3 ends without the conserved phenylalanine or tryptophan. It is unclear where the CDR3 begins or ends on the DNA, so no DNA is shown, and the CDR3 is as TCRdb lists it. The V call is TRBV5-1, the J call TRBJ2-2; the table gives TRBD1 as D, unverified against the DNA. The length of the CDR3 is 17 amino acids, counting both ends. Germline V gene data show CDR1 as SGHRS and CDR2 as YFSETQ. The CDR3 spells CASSFNPRAANTGELMS.

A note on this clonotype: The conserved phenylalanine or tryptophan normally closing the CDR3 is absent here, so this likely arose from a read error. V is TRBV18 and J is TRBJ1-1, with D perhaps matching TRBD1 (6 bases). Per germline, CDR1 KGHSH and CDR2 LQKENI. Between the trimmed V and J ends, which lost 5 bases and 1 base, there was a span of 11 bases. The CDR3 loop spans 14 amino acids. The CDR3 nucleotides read TGTGCCAGCTCAACACAGGGCGGGAACACTGAAGCTTTCTTG. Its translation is CASSTQGGNTEAFL.